The source of this T cell receptor (beta chain) is a study of cytomegalovirus exposure and HLA in healthy donors. Both 60 Vbeta primers and 13 Jbeta primers went into the PCR. Clones were sequenced by immunoSEQ multiplex PCR, and TCRdb holds only the in-frame ones, with some missing. Of over 150,000 clones listed, approximately 74% are singletons. The CDR3 loop spans 14 amino acids. Germline lookup yields CDR1 SGHTA and CDR2 FQGNSA. The V and J ends lost 1 base and 5 bases respectively, with 10 bases between them. The chain links TRBV7-2 to TRBJ2-3, with a possible D match to TRBD2 (6 bases). The receptor was isolated from a man aged 25 to 40 in good health and CMV-seronegative. Material for sequencing was PBMCs. The CDR3 region has the DNA TGTGCCAGCAGCTTAGGGGGCGGGAAAGATACGCAGTATTTT. Amino acid sequence: CASSLGGGKDTQYF.